This T cell receptor beta chain emerged from a study of T cells in Graves' hyperthyroidism and ophthalmopathy. General observations from the study: In the blood, most expanded thyroid clonotypes above 0.001 appeared as well.

RNA transcripts served as the template for amplifying TCR beta CDR3 regions. An initial round of RT-PCR targeting the TCR CDR3 relied on the HTBI primer set. Via MiXCR, TCRdb re-called the multiplex PCR reads, giving one row per CDR3 protein. This sample has about 560,000 distinct CDR3 sequences, with about 45% found just once. Thyroid ultrasound and orbital computed tomography, with clinical symptoms and serum thyroxine and TRAb, informed diagnoses. As regards this clonotype: Its antigen remains unidentified.

The clonotype originates from a woman between 18 and 29 years old with Graves' hyperthyroidism. The sequencing input was peripheral blood or thyroid tissue (not recorded which).

The CDR3 region is CASSLTNGRARTEAFF. CDR3 sequence (DNA): TGTGCCAGCAGCTTAACGAACGGCAGGGCTCGTACTGAAGCTTTCTTT. The chain is built from TRBV7-3 and TRBJ1-1; D is possibly TRBD1 (5 bases). The germline CDR1 and CDR2 sequences are SGHTA and FQGTGA. The CDR3 is 16 residues long. Trimming cost V 0 bases and J 5 bases, with 16 bases left between them.